The 15 T cell receptor beta chains in this list originate from one sample, sequenced in a study of control samples from healthy donors and cancer patients (TCRdb year 2020). The protocol used for the library was the immunoSEQ multiplex PCR assay. The source is immuneACCESS, and TCRdb retained only in-frame sequences with V and J called. Part of the clones is not carried over; for the studies checked, unresolved V genes explain less than half of this, and the remainder is unexplained. The sample table records roughly 140,000 clones; around 86% of these occur just once. The ten largest clones take up around 4.7% of the sample. The sequenced sample consisted of blood. The receptor set was obtained from a man aged 30 to 39 in good health.

The chain is built from TRBV5-4 and TRBJ1-1, with D unresolved. Germline loops: CDR1 SGHNT, CDR2 YYREEE (reference sequence). This CDR3 spans 15 amino acids. V lost 0 bases to trimming and J lost 4 bases, with 13 bases between them. CDR3 nucleotides: TGTGCCAGCAGCTTGGTAGTTCTGGGTGGCACTGAAGCTTTCTTT. Translating it yields CASSLVVLGGTEAFF.

The chain recombines TRBV25-1 with TRBJ1-4, with D perhaps TRBD1 (6 bases). Germline CDR1 is MGHDK and CDR2 is SYGVNS. The V gene lost 2 bases and the J gene lost 8 bases, with 12 bases spanning the gap. This CDR3 region has 14 residues. DNA of the CDR3: TGTGCCAGCAGTGAAACGACAGGAAGGGAAAAACTGTTTTTT. Its protein is CASSETTGREKLFF.

To note about this clone: This same CDR3 is encoded by further DNA sequences in the sample. V usage is TRBV7-9 and J usage is TRBJ1-6, with D perhaps TRBD1 (5 bases). This CDR3 has 14 residues. In germline, CDR1 is SEHNR, CDR2 FQNEAQ (reference sequence). V gave up 3 bases and J gave up 6 bases, with 9 bases separating them. Written as DNA, the CDR3 is TGTGCCAGCAGCTTTTTGGGGCCTAATTCACCCCTCCACTTT. It encodes CASSFLGPNSPLHF. The complete variable domain, with remaining parts taken from reference TRBV7-9 and TRBJ1-6, reads DTGVSQNPRHKITKRGQNVTFRCDPISEHNRLYWYRQTLGQGPEFLTYFQNEAQLEKSRLLSDRFSAERPKGSFSTLEIQRTEQGDSAMYLCASSFLGPNSPLHFGNGTRLTVT.

This clone appeared a few times. The chain joins TRBV4-1 to TRBJ2-2; D possibly corresponds to TRBD1 (6 bases). The germline V gene has CDR1 MGHRA and CDR2 YSYEKL. This CDR3 is 19 amino acids long. The V end lost 5 bases, the J end lost 0 bases, and 22 bases lay between the germline ends. The CDR3 reads CASSAVKTGPVANTGELFF. CDR3 nucleotide sequence: TGCGCCAGCAGCGCCGTCAAGACAGGTCCTGTAGCGAACACCGGGGAGCTGTTTTTT.

CDR3 DNA sequence: TGTGCCACCAGTGAGAACAGGGGAGGTGAAGCTTTCTTT. Its protein is CATSENRGGEAFF. The chain couples TRBV24-1 to TRBJ1-1; 7 positions agree with TRBD1. J was trimmed by 7 bases and V by 4 bases; bases with no gene match: 5. CDR3 length: 13 amino acids. Germline V gene lookup returns CDR1 KGHDR and CDR2 SFDVKD.

The chain recombines TRBV9 with TRBJ2-7, with 9 bases that match TRBD2. Germline CDR1 SGDLS, CDR2 YYNGEE. This CDR3 spans 16 amino acids. The V gene end was trimmed by 4 bases and the J gene end by 6 bases; junction bases not matched to a gene: 14. The CDR3 DNA sequence: TGTGCCAGCAGCCCAGCTGGACTAGCGCCCCGGGGCGAGCAGTACTTC. This translates into CASSPAGLAPRGEQYF.

V gene TRBV19 combines with J gene TRBJ1-2; D might be TRBD1 (5 bases). Between the trimmed V and J ends, which lost 8 bases and 1 base, there was a span of 11 bases. This CDR3 region has 13 residues. Germline V lookup: CDR1 LNHDA, CDR2 SQIVND (reference sequence). The CDR3 sequence: CASRDGSNYGYTF. CDR3 nucleotides: TGTGCCAGTCGGGACGGGAGTAACTATGGCTACACCTTC.

The V gene is TRBV28, the J gene TRBJ1-2; the D gene is possibly TRBD1 (6 bases). Germline values: CDR1 MDHEN, CDR2 SYDVKM. This CDR3 has 15 amino acids. V gave up 6 bases and J gave up 4 bases, with 18 bases separating them. The CDR3 sequence is CASSPTGLFPYGYTF. CDR3 in DNA: TGTGCCAGCAGCCCTACAGGGCTATTTCCCTATGGCTACACCTTC.

The V and J genes are TRBV21-1 and TRBJ1-2; TRBD1 is taken as the D call from the table, unchecked against the DNA. TRBV21-1 is marked as a pseudogene. This CDR3 contains 17 residues. The CDR3 region is CASSRSDGTPPNYGYTF. For the CDR3, the DNA is TGTGCCAGCAGCAGATCGGATGGGACACCCCCTAACTATGGCTACACCTTC.

V gene TRBV7-7 combines with J gene TRBJ2-5; 13 bases align to TRBD2. This CDR3 has 15 residues. Unmatched junction bases numbered 5, after V lost 5 bases and J lost 5 bases. Germline loops: CDR1 SSHAT, CDR2 FNYEAQ (reference sequence). The CDR3: CASSRQGLAGETQYF. The CDR3 nucleotides read TGTGCCAGCAGCCGACAGGGACTAGCGGGGGAGACCCAGTACTTC. Full variable domain (remainder filled in from reference TRBV7-7 and TRBJ2-5): GAGVSQSPRYKVTKRGQDVTLRCDPISSHATLYWYQQALGQGPEFLTYFNYEAQPDKSGLPSDRFSAERPEGSISTLTIQRTEQRDSAMYRCASSRQGLAGETQYFGPGTRLLVL.

The chain carries TRBV4-1 and TRBJ2-7; no firm D call. V lost 1 base to trimming and J lost 6 bases, with 13 bases between them. The CDR3 covers 14 residues. Germline V lookup: CDR1 MGHRA, CDR2 YSYEKL. The CDR3 nucleotides are TGCGCCAGCAGCCAAGGGCCGGAAGTTCCCGAGCAGTACTTC. This codes for CASSQGPEVPEQYF.

The chain recombines TRBV3-1 (or the pseudogene TRBV3-2) with TRBJ2-7; D is undetermined. Trimming cost V 1 base and J 3 bases, with 13 bases left between them. There are 15 residues in the CDR3. CDR1 and CDR2 from the germline V gene are LGHDT and YNNKEL (reference sequence). The CDR3 protein is CASSQGMARDYEQYF. The DNA for the CDR3 is TGTGCCAGCAGCCAAGGAATGGCCCGAGACTACGAGCAGTACTTC.

The V gene is TRBV7-9, the J gene TRBJ2-1, with no clear D. V was trimmed by 11 bases and J by 1 base, leaving 18 bases between them. This CDR3 is built from 15 residues. The germline V gene has CDR1 SEHNR and CDR2 FQNEAQ (reference sequence). Here the CDR3 reads CALTPFGVSYNEQFF. In DNA form, the CDR3 reads TGTGCCCTTACGCCCTTTGGGGTATCCTACAATGAGCAGTTCTTC. The entire variable domain, with the rest obtained from reference TRBV7-9 and TRBJ2-1, is as follows: DTGVSQNPRHKITKRGQNVTFRCDPISEHNRLYWYRQTLGQGPEFLTYFQNEAQLEKSRLLSDRFSAERPKGSFSTLEIQRTEQGDSAMYLCALTPFGVSYNEQFFGPGTRLTVL.

V and J are TRBV7-8 and TRBJ2-5; TRBD2 might be the D (5 bases). The germline V gene encodes CDR1 SGHVS and CDR2 FQNEAQ. This CDR3 comprises 15 residues. The V and J ends lost 5 bases and 3 bases respectively, with 16 bases between them. The CDR3: CASSRGSGWEETQYF. The CDR3 DNA is TGTGCCAGCAGCCGAGGCAGCGGATGGGAAGAGACCCAGTACTTC.

V is TRBV6-6 and J is TRBJ1-5; D is unresolved. Germline CDR1 reads MNHNY; CDR2 reads SVGAGI (reference sequence). This CDR3 is built from 13 residues. V was clipped by 5 bases and J by 0 bases, with 5 bases between them. This CDR3 reads CASSPNSNQPQHF. The CDR3 DNA reads TGTGCCAGCAGTCCGAATAGCAATCAGCCCCAGCATTTT.